This T cell receptor (beta chain) emerged from a study of T cell responses to AZD1222 COVID-19 vaccine. General study results and limits: Spike regions recognized by vaccine-associated CD4 TCRs spanned the protein, led by 160-218 and 743-854.

Of note for this clone: The antigen remains undetermined.

CDR1 and CDR2 from the germline V gene are MNHNS and SASEGT. The CDR3 totals 13 residues. V lost 2 bases and J 7 bases, leaving 9 bases between the germline ends. Some clones are missing from TCRdb's copy, which holds only in-frame ones; the method was immunoSEQ multiplex PCR. The sample shows roughly 110,000 clones, about nine tenths of them seen only once. The sequence was obtained from an adult in good health. Sequenced here: peripheral blood, sampled on day 0 of AZD1222 vaccination. The chain recombines TRBV6-1 with TRBJ1-3; D remains ambiguous. Here the CDR3 DNA reads TGTGCCAGCAGTGAAAGGGAGCGGAACACCATATATTTT. This gives the protein CASSERERNTIYF.